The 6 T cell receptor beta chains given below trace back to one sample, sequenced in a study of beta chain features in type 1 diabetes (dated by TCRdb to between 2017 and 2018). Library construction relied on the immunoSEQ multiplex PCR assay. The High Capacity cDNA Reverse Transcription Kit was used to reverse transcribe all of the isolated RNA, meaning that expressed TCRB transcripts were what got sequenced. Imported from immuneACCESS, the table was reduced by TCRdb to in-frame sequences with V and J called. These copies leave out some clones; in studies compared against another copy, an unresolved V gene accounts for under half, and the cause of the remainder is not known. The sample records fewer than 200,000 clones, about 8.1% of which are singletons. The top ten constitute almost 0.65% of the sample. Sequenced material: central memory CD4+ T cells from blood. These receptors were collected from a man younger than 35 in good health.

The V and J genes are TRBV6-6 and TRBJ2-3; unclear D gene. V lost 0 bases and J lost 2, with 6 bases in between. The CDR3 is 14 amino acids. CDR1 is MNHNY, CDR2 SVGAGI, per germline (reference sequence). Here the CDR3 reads CASSYSRDTDTQYF. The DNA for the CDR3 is TGTGCCAGCAGTTACTCTCGAGACACAGATACGCAGTATTTT.

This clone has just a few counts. CDR3 residues: CASSLAGTGSETQYF. The CDR3 DNA reads TGCGCCAGCAGCTTGGCGGGGACAGGTTCAGAGACCCAGTACTTC. The chain recombines TRBV5-1 with TRBJ2-5, with 8 bases aligning to TRBD1. This CDR3 spans 15 amino acids. V shed 0 bases, J shed 4 bases, and the junction held 5 bases outside the gene matches. Germline V gene lookup returns CDR1 SGHRS and CDR2 YFSETQ.

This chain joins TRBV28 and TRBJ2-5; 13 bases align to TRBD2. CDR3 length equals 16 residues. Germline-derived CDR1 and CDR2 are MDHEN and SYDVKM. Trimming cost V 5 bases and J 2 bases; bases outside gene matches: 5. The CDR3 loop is CASSTPTSGRQETQYF. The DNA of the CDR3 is TGTGCCAGCAGTACCCCGACTAGCGGGAGGCAAGAGACCCAGTACTTC.

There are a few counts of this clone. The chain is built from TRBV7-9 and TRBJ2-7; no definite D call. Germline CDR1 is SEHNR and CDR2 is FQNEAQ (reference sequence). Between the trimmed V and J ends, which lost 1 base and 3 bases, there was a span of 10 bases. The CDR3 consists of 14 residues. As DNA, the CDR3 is TGTGCCAGCAGCTTAGGCAGTCCTGGCTACGAGCAGTACTTC. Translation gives CASSLGSPGYEQYF.

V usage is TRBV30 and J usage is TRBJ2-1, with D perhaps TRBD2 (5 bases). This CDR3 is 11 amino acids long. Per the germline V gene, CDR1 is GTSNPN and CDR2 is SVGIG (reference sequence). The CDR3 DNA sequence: TGTAGTCTAGAGGGATACAATGAGCAGTTCTTC. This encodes CSLEGYNEQFF.

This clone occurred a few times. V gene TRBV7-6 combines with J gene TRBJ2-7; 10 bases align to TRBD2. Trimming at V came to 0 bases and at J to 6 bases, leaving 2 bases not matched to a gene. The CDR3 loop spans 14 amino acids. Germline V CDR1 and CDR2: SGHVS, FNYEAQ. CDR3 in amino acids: CASSLAAGGREQYF. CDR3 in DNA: TGTGCCAGCAGCTTAGCAGCGGGGGGGCGCGAGCAGTACTTC.